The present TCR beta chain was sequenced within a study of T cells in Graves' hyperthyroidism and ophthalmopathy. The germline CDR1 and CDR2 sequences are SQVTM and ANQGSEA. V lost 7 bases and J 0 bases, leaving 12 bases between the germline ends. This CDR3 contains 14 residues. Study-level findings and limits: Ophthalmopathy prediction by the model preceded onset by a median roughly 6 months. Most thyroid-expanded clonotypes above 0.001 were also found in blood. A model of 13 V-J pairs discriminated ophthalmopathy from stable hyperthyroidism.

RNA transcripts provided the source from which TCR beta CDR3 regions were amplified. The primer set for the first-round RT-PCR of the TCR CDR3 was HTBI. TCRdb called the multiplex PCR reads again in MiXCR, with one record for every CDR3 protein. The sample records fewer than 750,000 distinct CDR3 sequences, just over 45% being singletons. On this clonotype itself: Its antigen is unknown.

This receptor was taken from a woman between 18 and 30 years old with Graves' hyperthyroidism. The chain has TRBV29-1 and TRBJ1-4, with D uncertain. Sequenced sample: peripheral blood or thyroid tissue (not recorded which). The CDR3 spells CSALPEATNEKLFF. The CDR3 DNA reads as TGCAGCGCCCTTCCCGAGGCAACTAATGAAAAACTGTTTTTT. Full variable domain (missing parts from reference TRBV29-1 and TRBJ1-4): SAVISQKPSRDICQRGTSLTIQCQVDSQVTMMFWYRQQPGQSLTLIATANQGSEATYESGFVIDKFPISRPNLTFSTLTVSNMSPEDSSIYLCSALPEATNEKLFFGSGTQLSVL.